This entry lists 18 T cell receptor beta chains sequenced from one sample in a study of shared clonotypes between healthy human individuals. Method: immunoSEQ multiplex PCR; TCRdb's copy keeps in-frame clones and lacks some. The table lists under 2,500,000 clones, about 94% of them singletons, with roughly 0.13% in the top ten. Sequencing was done on a sample of naive CD4+ T cells sorted from blood. Subset given: CD45RA+ positively selected. The receptors shown here come from a man aged 18-30 years in good health.

Regarding this clone: Other DNA variants within this sample encode the same CDR3. This chain links TRBV5-1 with TRBJ1-4; the D gene is possibly TRBD1 (6 bases). This CDR3 has 15 amino acids. Looked up from germline, CDR1 is SGHRS and CDR2 is YFSETQ. V lost 0 bases and J lost 3, with 9 bases in between. For the CDR3, the DNA is TGCGCCAGCAGCTTGGGTGGACAGCCTAATGAAAAACTGTTTTTT. Its translation is CASSLGGQPNEKLFF.

This clone was seen only once. The CDR3: CACQAGTGELTGNTIYF. The CDR3 DNA reads TGTGCCTGTCAAGCCGGGACAGGGGAACTAACTGGAAACACCATATATTTT. The chain combines TRBV30 with TRBJ1-3; 10 bases agree with TRBD1. This CDR3 has 17 amino acids. CDR1 and CDR2 from the germline V gene are GTSNPN and SVGIG (reference sequence). Trimming removed 6 bases from V and 2 bases from J; junction bases left unmatched: 13.

The chain uses TRBV7-2 and TRBJ2-1; D not certain. V was pared by 6 bases and J by 13 bases, with 22 bases between. CDR3 length: 14 residues. Germline V gives CDR1 SGHTA, CDR2 FQGNSA. CDR3 DNA sequence: TGTGCCAGCAGACCCGCTCTCGGTGGCGTATCCCAGTTCTTC. Translating it yields CASRPALGGVSQFF. Full variable domain (rest looked up from reference TRBV7-2 and TRBJ2-1): GAGVSQSPSNKVTEKGKDVELRCDPISGHTALYWYRQSLGQGLEFLIYFQGNSAPDKSGLPSDRFSAERTGGSVSTLTIQRTQQEDSAVYLCASRPALGGVSQFFGPGTRLTVL.

Written as DNA, the CDR3 is TGCGCCAGCAGCTCACTAGAGACCAATGAGCAGTTCTTC. It encodes CASSSLETNEQFF. This chain uses TRBV5-1 with TRBJ2-1, with D maybe TRBD2 (5 bases). Trimming took 3 bases from V and 6 from J, leaving 10 bases between them. CDR1 is SGHRS and CDR2 is YFSETQ in the germline V gene. The CDR3 sequence is 13 residues long.

This chain links TRBV6-5 with TRBJ1-2; 8 bases line up with TRBD1. CDR3 length: 15 residues. Germline V gene data show CDR1 as MNHEY and CDR2 as SVGAGI. V trimming: 0 bases; J trimming: 7 bases; junction bases outside the gene matches: 7. The CDR3 sequence: CASSYSWAGGSGYTF. For the CDR3, the DNA is TGTGCCAGCAGTTACTCCTGGGCAGGGGGCTCTGGCTACACCTTC.

On this clone itself: Different DNA sequences within this sample yield the same CDR3. The rearrangement uses TRBV12-5 and TRBJ1-1; D call uncertain. Germline V gene lookup returns CDR1 LGHNT and CDR2 FRNRAP. The CDR3 extends over 13 amino acids. V gave up 1 base and J gave up 1 base, with 4 bases separating them. CDR3 sequence reads: CASGLEENTEAFF. The CDR3 DNA reads TGTGCTAGTGGTTTGGAGGAGAACACTGAAGCTTTCTTT.

The genes are TRBV6-1 and TRBJ1-6; 7 nucleotides agree with TRBD1. V shed 2 bases, J shed 14 bases, and the junction held 9 bases outside the gene matches. Germline V CDR1 and CDR2: MNHNS, SASEGT. This CDR3 spans 14 amino acids. The CDR3 DNA reads as TGTGCCAGCAGTGAAATACAGGGGCTTGGAGCCCTCCACTTT. Its protein is CASSEIQGLGALHF.

This chain uses TRBV7-2 with TRBJ2-1, with D tentatively TRBD1 (6 bases). V was clipped by 1 base and J by 9 bases, with 19 bases between them. The CDR3 runs to 16 residues. In germline, CDR1 is SGHTA, CDR2 FQGNSA. CDR3 nucleotides: TGTGCCAGCAGCTTAGAGGTCACAGGGAACTTTGGTGAGCAGTTCTTC. Protein: CASSLEVTGNFGEQFF. The full variable domain, rest sourced from reference TRBV7-2 and TRBJ2-1, is GAGVSQSPSNKVTEKGKDVELRCDPISGHTALYWYRQSLGQGLEFLIYFQGNSAPDKSGLPSDRFSAERTGGSVSTLTIQRTQQEDSAVYLCASSLEVTGNFGEQFFGPGTRLTVL.

V gene TRBV2 combines with J gene TRBJ2-7; no clear D gene. Trimming pared 3 bases from V and 3 bases from J, leaving 18 bases between. CDR3 length: 16 residues. The V gene's germline CDR1 is SNHLY and CDR2 FYNNEI. The CDR3 sequence is CASSDEQRALNYEQYF. The CDR3 DNA sequence: TGTGCCAGCAGTGACGAGCAGAGAGCCCTAAACTACGAGCAGTACTTC.

Here the CDR3 reads CASSAGARNNTGELFF. Here the CDR3 DNA reads TGCGCCAGCAGTGCAGGCGCTAGGAATAACACCGGGGAGCTGTTTTTT. V is TRBV10-1 and J is TRBJ2-2; D gene ambiguous. V lost 4 bases and J 2 bases, leaving 14 bases between the germline ends. The CDR3 spans 16 residues. Germline CDR1 and CDR2: WNHNN and SYGVQD (reference sequence).

This clone was found a few times. Other DNA sequences of this sample code for an identical CDR3. The CDR3 nucleotides are TGTGCCTGGAGTGCAGGGAACTATGGCTACACCTTC. Protein sequence: CAWSAGNYGYTF. The chain recombines TRBV30 with TRBJ1-2, with D possibly matching TRBD1 (5 bases). Germline V gene sequence: CDR1 GTSNPN, CDR2 SVGIG (reference sequence). The CDR3 loop spans 12 amino acids. Between the trimmed V and J ends, which lost 1 base and 2 bases, there was a span of 5 bases.

The rearrangement links TRBV7-8 to TRBJ1-5; TRBD1 matches at 7 bases. The CDR3 sequence is 13 residues long. Trimming took 5 bases from V and 7 from J; bases not matched to a gene: 5. The germline gives CDR1 SGHVS, CDR2 FQNEAQ. CDR3 region: CASSQGQVQPQHF. The CDR3 nucleotides are TGTGCCAGCAGCCAAGGACAGGTGCAGCCCCAGCATTTT.

Regarding this clone: The same CDR3 is also encoded by other DNA sequences in this sample. The chain employs TRBV5-6 and TRBJ1-1; D possibly corresponds to TRBD1 (5 bases). The CDR3 covers 14 residues. The V and J ends lost 2 bases and 1 base respectively, with 9 bases between them. The germline V gene has CDR1 SGHDT and CDR2 YYEEEE. The CDR3 loop is CASSFQGPNTEAFF. CDR3 nucleotides: TGTGCCAGCAGCTTTCAGGGTCCGAACACTGAAGCTTTCTTT.

Here the CDR3 DNA reads TGTGCCAGCAGCCCAGGGACCATGAACACTGAAGCTTTCTTT. The encoded protein is CASSPGTMNTEAFF. The chain couples TRBV7-2 to TRBJ1-1; TRBD1 might be the D (5 bases). The CDR3 is made up of 14 amino acids. Germline CDR1 SGHTA, CDR2 FQGNSA. The germline V and J ends were trimmed by 5 bases and 0 bases, with 10 bases remaining between them.

The rearrangement joins TRBV25-1 to TRBJ1-3, with D maybe TRBD1 (5 bases). V dropped 5 bases and J dropped 4 bases, with 18 bases sitting between them. Germline assignment: CDR1 MGHDK and CDR2 SYGVNS. The CDR3 runs 16 residues. CDR3 in DNA: TGTGCCAGCAGTCTCCCGGACAAGACGACGGGAAACACCATATATTTT. Protein sequence: CASSLPDKTTGNTIYF.

The chain uses TRBV30 and TRBJ1-1; possible D gene TRBD1, 5 bases. The V gene's germline CDR1 is GTSNPN and CDR2 SVGIG (reference sequence). The CDR3 loop spans 15 amino acids. V was cut by 0 bases and J by 2 bases, with 13 bases left in between. CDR3 bases: TGTGCCTGGAGTGTAAAGACGGGACTTAACACTGAAGCTTTCTTT. Protein product: CAWSVKTGLNTEAFF.

The chain recombines TRBV9 with TRBJ2-1; 9 nucleotides agree with TRBD2. Looked up from germline, CDR1 is SGDLS and CDR2 is YYNGEE. The CDR3 totals 17 residues. Germline trimming cut 3 bases from V and 4 bases from J; bases unmatched to any gene: 11. CDR3 in amino acids: CASSAYSGSMIYNEQFF. The CDR3 DNA follows: TGTGCCAGCAGCGCCTATAGCGGGAGTATGATATACAATGAGCAGTTCTTC.

The V and J genes are TRBV30 and TRBJ2-7; possible D gene TRBD2, 6 bases. This CDR3 is 14 amino acids long. In germline, CDR1 is GTSNPN, CDR2 SVGIG (reference sequence). The V and J ends lost 7 bases and 7 bases respectively, with 23 bases between them. This chain's CDR3 is CAFDRDFGLGEQYF. In DNA form, the CDR3 reads TGTGCCTTTGACCGGGACTTTGGCCTGGGGGAGCAGTACTTC. Complete variable domain (other parts from reference TRBV30 and TRBJ2-7): SQTIHQWPATLVQPVGSPLSLECTVEGTSNPNLYWYRQAAGRGLQLLFYSVGIGQISSEVPQNLSASRPQDRQFILSSKKLLLSDSGFYLCAFDRDFGLGEQYFGPGTRLTVT.